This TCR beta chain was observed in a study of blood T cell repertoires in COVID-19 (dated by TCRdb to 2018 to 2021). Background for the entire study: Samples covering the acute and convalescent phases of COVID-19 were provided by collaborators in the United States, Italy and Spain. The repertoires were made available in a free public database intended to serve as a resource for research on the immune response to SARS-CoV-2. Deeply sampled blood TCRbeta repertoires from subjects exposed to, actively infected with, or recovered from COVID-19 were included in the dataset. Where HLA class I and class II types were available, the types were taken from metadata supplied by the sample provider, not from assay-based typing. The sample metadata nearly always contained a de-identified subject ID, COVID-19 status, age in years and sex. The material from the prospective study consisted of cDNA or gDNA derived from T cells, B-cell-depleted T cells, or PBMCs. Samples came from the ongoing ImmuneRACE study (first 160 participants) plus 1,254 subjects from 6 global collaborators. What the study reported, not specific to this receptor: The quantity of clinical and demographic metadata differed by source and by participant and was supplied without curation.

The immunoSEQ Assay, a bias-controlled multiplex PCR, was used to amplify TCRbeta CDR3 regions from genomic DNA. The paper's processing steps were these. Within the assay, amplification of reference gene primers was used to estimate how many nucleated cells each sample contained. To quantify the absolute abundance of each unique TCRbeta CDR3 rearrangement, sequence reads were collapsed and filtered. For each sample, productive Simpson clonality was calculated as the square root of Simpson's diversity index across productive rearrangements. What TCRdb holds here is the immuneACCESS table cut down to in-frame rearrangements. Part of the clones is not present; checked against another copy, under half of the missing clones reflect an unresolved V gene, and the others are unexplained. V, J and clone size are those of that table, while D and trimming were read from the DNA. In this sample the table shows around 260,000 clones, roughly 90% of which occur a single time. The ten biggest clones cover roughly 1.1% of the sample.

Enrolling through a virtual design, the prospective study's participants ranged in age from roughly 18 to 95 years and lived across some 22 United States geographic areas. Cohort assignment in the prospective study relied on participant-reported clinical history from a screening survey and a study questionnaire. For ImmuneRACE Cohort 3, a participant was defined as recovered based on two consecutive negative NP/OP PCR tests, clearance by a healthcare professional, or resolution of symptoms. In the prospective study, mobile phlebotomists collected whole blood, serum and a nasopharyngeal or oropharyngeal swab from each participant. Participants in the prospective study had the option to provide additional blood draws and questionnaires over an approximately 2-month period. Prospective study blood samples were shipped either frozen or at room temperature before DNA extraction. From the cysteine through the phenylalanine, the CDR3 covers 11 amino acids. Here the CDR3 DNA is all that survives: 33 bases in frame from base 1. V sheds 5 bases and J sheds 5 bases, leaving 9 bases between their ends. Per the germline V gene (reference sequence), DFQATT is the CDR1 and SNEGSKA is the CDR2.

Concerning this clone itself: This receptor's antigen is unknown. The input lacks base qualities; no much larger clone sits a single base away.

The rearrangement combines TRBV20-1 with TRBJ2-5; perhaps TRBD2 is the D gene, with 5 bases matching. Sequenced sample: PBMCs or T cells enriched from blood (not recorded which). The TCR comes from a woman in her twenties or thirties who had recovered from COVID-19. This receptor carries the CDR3 CSAARGETQYF. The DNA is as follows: TGCAGTGCTGCCAGAGGGGAGACCCAGTACTTC.